This TCR beta chain originates from a study of blood T cell repertoires in COVID-19. About the research overall: COVID-19 samples, acute and convalescent, were from the United States, Italy and Spain. PBMCs, B-cell-depleted T cells, or T cells were the source of the cDNA or gDNA that made up the material.

The germline V gene has CDR1 GTSNPN and CDR2 SVGIG (reference sequence). Trimming cost V 0 bases and J 5 bases; bases outside gene matches: 6. The CDR3 is 14 amino acids. In the study's own analysis: Reference gene primer amplification gave nucleated cell count estimates. The method was immunoSEQ multiplex PCR; TCRdb's version includes in-frame clones alone and lacks a portion of them. From that table come the V and J calls and clone size; the DNA was used to work out D and trimming. The table shows about 250,000 clones, with about 86% occurring only once. This clone was detected only a few times. Material: peripheral blood. The TCR sequence derives from a man aged 35 to 55 with active or convalescent COVID-19. V gene TRBV30 combines with J gene TRBJ1-1; TRBD1 agrees at 7 bases. CDR3 in DNA: TGTGCCTGGAGTGTATCGACAGGGTGGACTGAAGCTTTCTTT. Translation: CAWSVSTGWTEAFF.